The rows below give T cell receptor beta chains drawn from one sample of a study of shared clonotypes between healthy human individuals. Libraries were prepared by immunoSEQ multiplex PCR; TCRdb keeps only in-frame clonotypes and omits some of them. The sample records about 820,000 clones, 80% to 95% being singletons. Input material: naive CD8+ T cells sorted from blood. Source of these receptors: a man in his thirties or forties in good health. The CDR3 runs from the conserved cysteine through the conserved F or W. The D gene is left open where the match is weak. Clone size is shown for a subset of rows, as once, few, many or a class of expanded clone.

d_call: TRBD1
clone_size: -
v_call: TRBV7-9
j_call: TRBJ2-1
cdr3_nt: TGTGCCAGCAGCCTTGACAGGGGGTGGGGTAACAATGAGCAGTTCTTC
cdr3_aa: CASSLDRGWGNNEQFF

d_call: TRBD2
clone_size: -
v_call: TRBV27
j_call: TRBJ2-7
cdr3_nt: TGTGCCAGCAGTTTAATCGGGGGGGAAAAAAACGAGCAGTACTTC
cdr3_aa: CASSLIGGEKNEQYF

d_call: -
clone_size: -
v_call: TRBV7-2
j_call: TRBJ2-1
cdr3_nt: TGTGCCAGCAGCTTATCCTCTAGCCCAGTCAGCTCCTACAATGAGCAGTTCTTC
cdr3_aa: CASSLSSSPVSSYNEQFF

d_call: -
clone_size: -
v_call: TRBV7-3
j_call: TRBJ2-3
cdr3_nt: TGTGCCAGCAGCTACGTCCCTGGGGGCACAGATACGCAGTATTTT
cdr3_aa: CASSYVPGGTDTQYF

d_call: -
clone_size: -
v_call: TRBV7-6
j_call: TRBJ2-2
cdr3_nt: TGTGCCAGCAGCTTAAGAGGGGGTGACACCGGGGAGCTGTTTTTT
cdr3_aa: CASSLRGGDTGELFF

d_call: -
clone_size: -
v_call: TRBV5-1
j_call: TRBJ2-1
cdr3_nt: TGCGCCAGCAGCTTTCGTTTGTGGGAGCGGGTGAGTGTCTACAATGAGCAGTTCTTC
cdr3_aa: CASSFRLWERVSVYNEQFF

d_call: -
clone_size: -
v_call: TRBV27
j_call: TRBJ1-2
cdr3_nt: TGTGCCAGCAGTTTAAGTCGGGGAAGCGGCTACACCTTC
cdr3_aa: CASSLSRGSGYTF

d_call: TRBD1
clone_size: once
v_call: TRBV10-3
j_call: TRBJ2-1
cdr3_nt: TGTGCCATCAGTGGTCCAGGGACAGGGGGTTTCGGCTCCTACAATGAGCAGTTCTTC
cdr3_aa: CAISGPGTGGFGSYNEQFF

d_call: -
clone_size: -
v_call: TRBV18
j_call: TRBJ2-1
cdr3_nt: TGTGCCAGCTCACCGGGGGGGCTTGGGTACAATGAGCAGTTCTTC
cdr3_aa: CASSPGGLGYNEQFF

d_call: -
clone_size: few
v_call: TRBV9
j_call: TRBJ2-7
cdr3_nt: TGTGCCAGCAGTGTTTCCGGGTTGGTGCCCTACGAGCAGTACTTC
cdr3_aa: CASSVSGLVPYEQYF

d_call: TRBD2
clone_size: -
v_call: TRBV10-3
j_call: TRBJ2-1
cdr3_nt: TGTGCCATCAGTGAGTCTTGGACTAGCGGGACCAATGAGCAGTTCTTC
cdr3_aa: CAISESWTSGTNEQFF

d_call: -
clone_size: -
v_call: TRBV6-1
j_call: TRBJ1-3
cdr3_nt: TGTGCCAGCAGTGAAGGGGCCCTGGCTGGAAACACCATATATTTT
cdr3_aa: CASSEGALAGNTIYF

d_call: -
clone_size: -
v_call: TRBV14
j_call: TRBJ2-1
cdr3_nt: TGTGCCAGCAGGCACTACTCAAGCTCCTACAATGAGCAGTTCTTC
cdr3_aa: CASRHYSSSYNEQFF

d_call: TRBD1
clone_size: -
v_call: TRBV4-1
j_call: TRBJ1-4
cdr3_nt: TGCGCCAGCAGCCCTAGTCCTCCGGGACAGAATAATGAAAAACTGTTTTTT
cdr3_aa: CASSPSPPGQNNEKLFF

d_call: -
clone_size: -
v_call: TRBV6-6
j_call: TRBJ1-1
cdr3_nt: TGTGCCAGCATTACCTGGGACGAGAGGACTGAAGCTTTCTTT
cdr3_aa: CASITWDERTEAFF

d_call: -
clone_size: -
v_call: TRBV25-1
j_call: TRBJ2-7
cdr3_nt: TGTGCCAGCAGTACGAGCGGGGAGCAGTACTTC
cdr3_aa: CASSTSGEQYF

d_call: -
clone_size: -
v_call: TRBV9
j_call: TRBJ2-1
cdr3_nt: TGTGCCAGCAGCGCCAGCCCCCTACTAGTCCAATACAATGAGCAGTTCTTC
cdr3_aa: CASSASPLLVQYNEQFF

d_call: -
clone_size: -
v_call: TRBV5-8
j_call: TRBJ2-3
cdr3_nt: TGTGCCAGCATGAGACTGGACGGGGATACGCAGTATTTT
cdr3_aa: CASMRLDGDTQYF

d_call: -
clone_size: -
v_call: TRBV9
j_call: TRBJ1-5
cdr3_nt: TGTGCCAGCAGCGCCACAGGGAGTCAGCCCCAGCATTTT
cdr3_aa: CASSATGSQPQHF

d_call: -
clone_size: -
v_call: TRBV7-2
j_call: TRBJ2-2
cdr3_nt: TGTGCCAGCAGCCAAAAGGGGCGGACGAACACCGGGGAGCTGTTTTTT
cdr3_aa: CASSQKGRTNTGELFF

d_call: -
clone_size: once
v_call: TRBV27
j_call: TRBJ2-3
cdr3_nt: TGTGCCAGCAGTTTATCTGGCTTCACAGATACGCAGTATTTT
cdr3_aa: CASSLSGFTDTQYF

d_call: -
clone_size: -
v_call: TRBV7-9
j_call: TRBJ2-1
cdr3_nt: TGTGCCAGCAGCCGGGACCAGAGAGAGCAGTTCTTC
cdr3_aa: CASSRDQREQFF

d_call: -
clone_size: -
v_call: TRBV4-1
j_call: TRBJ1-1
cdr3_nt: TGCGCCACAACGCAGTGGGGGGACACTGAAGCTTTCTTT
cdr3_aa: CATTQWGDTEAFF

d_call: -
clone_size: -
v_call: TRBV30
j_call: TRBJ1-5
cdr3_nt: TGTGCCTGGAGCGCACCAGGGTATAGCAATCAGCCCCAGCATTTT
cdr3_aa: CAWSAPGYSNQPQHF

d_call: TRBD1
clone_size: once
v_call: TRBV12-5
j_call: TRBJ2-2
cdr3_nt: TGTGCTAGTGCCGGGACAGGGGGCGCGGGCGGGGAGCTGTTTTTT
cdr3_aa: CASAGTGGAGGELFF

d_call: TRBD2
clone_size: -
v_call: TRBV7-3
j_call: TRBJ2-2
cdr3_nt: TGTGCCAGCAGCCTGACTAGCGGGAGAAACGGGGAGCTGTTTTTT
cdr3_aa: CASSLTSGRNGELFF

d_call: TRBD2
clone_size: -
v_call: TRBV6-4
j_call: TRBJ2-4
cdr3_nt: TGTGCCAGCAGTGGGGGGACTAGCAGTGCCAAAAACATTCAGTACTTC
cdr3_aa: CASSGGTSSAKNIQYF

d_call: TRBD1
clone_size: -
v_call: TRBV19
j_call: TRBJ1-1
cdr3_nt: TGTGCCAGTAGTAGACAGGGCCTGAACACTGAAGCTTTCTTT
cdr3_aa: CASSRQGLNTEAFF

d_call: TRBD2
clone_size: -
v_call: TRBV29-1
j_call: TRBJ2-7
cdr3_nt: TGCAGCGTGATTCTAGCGGCTTCCTACGAGCAGTACTTC
cdr3_aa: CSVILAASYEQYF

d_call: -
clone_size: -
v_call: TRBV4-1
j_call: TRBJ2-1
cdr3_nt: TGCGCCAGCAGCCCCCCCCTGAATGAGCAGTTCTTC
cdr3_aa: CASSPPLNEQFF

d_call: -
clone_size: -
v_call: TRBV7-8
j_call: TRBJ1-1
cdr3_nt: TGTGCCAGCCGCCTCCGGGGAAATGGGAACACTGAAGCTTTCTTT
cdr3_aa: CASRLRGNGNTEAFF

d_call: TRBD1
clone_size: once
v_call: TRBV27
j_call: TRBJ2-1
cdr3_nt: TGTGCCAGCAGGCACCCCGGACAGGGAAATGAGCAGTTCTTC
cdr3_aa: CASRHPGQGNEQFF